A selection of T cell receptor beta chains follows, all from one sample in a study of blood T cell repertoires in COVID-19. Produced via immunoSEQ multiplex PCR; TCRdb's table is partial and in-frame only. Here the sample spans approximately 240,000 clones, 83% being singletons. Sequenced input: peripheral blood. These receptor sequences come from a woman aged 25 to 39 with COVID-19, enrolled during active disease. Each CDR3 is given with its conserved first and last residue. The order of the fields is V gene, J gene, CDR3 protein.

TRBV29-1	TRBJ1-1	CSVGQGGISSEAFF
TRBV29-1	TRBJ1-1	CSVAYGTEAFF
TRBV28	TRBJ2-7	CASSSNRGPYEQYF
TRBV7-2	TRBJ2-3	CASSWSEIDTQYF
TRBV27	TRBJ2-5	CASSSQGSQETQYF
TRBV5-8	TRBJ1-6	CASSSGGRDSPLHF
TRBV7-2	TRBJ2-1	CASSLAGATYNEQFF
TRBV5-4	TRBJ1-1	CASSSMGANTEAFF
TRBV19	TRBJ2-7	CASSSGTGPAYEQYF
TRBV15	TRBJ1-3	CATSRERSPGNTIYF
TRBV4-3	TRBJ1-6	CASSQDGGSNSPLHF
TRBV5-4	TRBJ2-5	CASSSEVAGDEETQYF
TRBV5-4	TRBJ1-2	CASSPNRQGSGYTF
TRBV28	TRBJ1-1	CAGQGFRNTEAFF
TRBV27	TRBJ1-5	CASSLSGGSNQPQHF
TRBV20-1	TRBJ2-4	CSASFREGFTKNIQYF
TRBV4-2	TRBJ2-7	CASSQDLRGAGYEQYF
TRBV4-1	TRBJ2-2	CASSQDRGLAGGTNTGELFF
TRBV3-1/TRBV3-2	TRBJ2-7	CASSQGGIAGAHEQYF
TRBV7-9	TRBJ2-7	CASSFPVRSYEQYF
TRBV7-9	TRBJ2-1	CASSPSGTRSYNEQFF
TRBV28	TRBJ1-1	CASSPLRNRAEAFF
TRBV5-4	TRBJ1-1	CASSWGQGDTEAFF
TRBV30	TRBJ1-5	CAWSAGRGGNQPQHF
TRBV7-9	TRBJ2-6	CASAPVGANVLTF
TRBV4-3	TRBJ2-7	CASSARASGGPGEQYF
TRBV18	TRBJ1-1	CASSLARDRVEAFF
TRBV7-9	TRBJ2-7	CASSSKGAGYEQYF
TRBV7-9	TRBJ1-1	CASSSDREEAFF
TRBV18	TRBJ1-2	CASSPLRGAYGYTF
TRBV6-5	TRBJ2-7	CASRIGGSGYEQYF
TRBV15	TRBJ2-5	CATSRPAERLAGDPETQYF
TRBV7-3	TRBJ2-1	CASSLMSGSYNEQFF
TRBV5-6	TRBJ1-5	CASSLAGTGGFSRNQPQHF
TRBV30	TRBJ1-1	CAWGQVNTEAFF
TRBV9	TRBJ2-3	CASSVAGSNTQYF
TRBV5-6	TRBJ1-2	CASSRTGDPYGYTF
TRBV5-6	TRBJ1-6	CASSLVGNSPLHF
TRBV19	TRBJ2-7	CASSGGTSGYEQYF
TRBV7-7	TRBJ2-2	CASSLARTGAGELFF
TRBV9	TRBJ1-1	CASSAAAPGGQGVRGTEAFF
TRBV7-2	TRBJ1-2	CASGNYGVGYGYTF
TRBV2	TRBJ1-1	CASSYTQVNTEAFF
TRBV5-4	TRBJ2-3	CASTSGDRTDTQYF
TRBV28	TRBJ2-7	CASSLFRDRRYEQYF
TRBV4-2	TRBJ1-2	CASSQETAGHRGYTF
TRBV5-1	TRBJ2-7	CASSLDRVDEQYF
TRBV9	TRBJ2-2	CASSDGQGARTGELFF
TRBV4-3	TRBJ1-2	CASSLGQHHFQYGYTF
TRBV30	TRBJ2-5	CAWYSGGASETQYF
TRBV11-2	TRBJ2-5	CASSLGSSGSRETQYF
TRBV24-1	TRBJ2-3	CATSDPQATDTQYF
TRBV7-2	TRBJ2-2	CASSLGRQGLGPNTGELFF
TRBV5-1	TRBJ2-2	CASSLGTSGSRNTGELFF
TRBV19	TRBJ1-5	CASSSPRGRSNQPQHF
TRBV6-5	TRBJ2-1	CASSYSGLAKGEQFF
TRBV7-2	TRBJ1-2	CASSLDPDRGGGYTF